These 18 T cell receptor beta chains were all obtained from the same sample, sequenced in a study of shared clonotypes between healthy human individuals. Profiling relied on immunoSEQ multiplex PCR, and the TCRdb table lists in-frame clones only, not all of them. This sample carries 650,000 to 800,000 clones, roughly 72% of them seen once, and the ten largest clones take more than 1.5%. Specimen: memory CD4+ T cells sorted from blood. Subset: CD45RA-negative fraction. Receptor source: a woman aged 25-40 years in good health.

The chain combines TRBV19 with TRBJ2-7, with D perhaps matching TRBD2 (6 bases). With 4 bases removed from V and 6 bases from J, the gap between germline ends came to 13 bases. CDR1 LNHDA and CDR2 SQIVND come from the germline V gene (reference sequence). CDR3 length: 13 amino acids. CDR3 DNA: TGTGCCAGTAGTAGCCGTAGGGAGGTCGAGCAGTACTTC. As protein: CASSSRREVEQYF.

This clone was picked up one time. V usage is TRBV5-4 and J usage is TRBJ1-1, with 9 positions matching TRBD1. V dropped 4 bases and J dropped 0; count of bases not matched to a gene: 7. CDR1 SGHNT and CDR2 YYREEE come from the germline V gene (reference sequence). This CDR3 spans 16 amino acids. The CDR3 coding sequence is TGTGCCAGCAGCCTGGACAGGGGATACATGAACACTGAAGCTTTCTTT. It translates to CASSLDRGYMNTEAFF.

This clone was counted between two and nine times. The chain joins TRBV28 to TRBJ1-4, with D perhaps matching TRBD1 (6 bases). Trimming removed 4 bases at V and 5 bases at J, with 11 bases between. From germline, CDR1 is MDHEN and CDR2 SYDVKM. The CDR3 consists of 14 residues. The CDR3 here is CASSSTGINEKLFF. CDR3 nucleotides: TGTGCCAGCAGTTCAACAGGGATCAATGAAAAACTGTTTTTT.

The rearrangement joins TRBV19 to TRBJ2-2, with 7 nucleotides matching TRBD1. The length of the CDR3 is 15 residues. The germline gives CDR1 LNHDA, CDR2 SQIVND (reference sequence). With 5 bases clipped from V and 1 base from J, the junction kept 4 bases outside the gene matches. The CDR3 DNA is TGTGCCAGTAGTCTGGGACAGATGAACACCGGGGAGCTGTTTTTT. This encodes CASSLGQMNTGELFF.

The rearrangement joins TRBV5-4 to TRBJ2-3; unclear D gene. The CDR3 loop spans 13 amino acids. Per the germline V gene, CDR1 is SGHNT and CDR2 is YYREEE (reference sequence). V lost 1 base and J lost 4, with 7 bases in between. The CDR3 sequence: CASSLYLSDTQYF. The DNA of the CDR3 is TGTGCCAGCAGCTTGTATCTGTCAGATACGCAGTATTTT. Full variable domain (rest looked up from reference TRBV5-4 and TRBJ2-3): ETGVTQSPTHLIKTRGQQVTLRCSSQSGHNTVSWYQQALGQGPQFIFQYYREEENGRGNFPPRFSGLQFPNYSSELNVNALELDDSALYLCASSLYLSDTQYFGPGTRLTVL.

The chain carries TRBV9 and TRBJ2-1, with 8 bases lining up with TRBD1. The V and J ends lost 0 bases and 7 bases, in that order; junction bases with no gene match: 9. There are 16 residues in the CDR3. Germline CDR1 is SGDLS and CDR2 is YYNGEE. This chain's CDR3 is CASSVGRTGIRNEQFF. The CDR3, as DNA: TGTGCCAGCAGCGTAGGAAGGACAGGGATTAGAAATGAGCAGTTCTTC.

The chain is built from TRBV29-1 and TRBJ2-3; perhaps D is TRBD1 or TRBD2 (5 bases each). Looked up from germline, CDR1 is SQVTM and CDR2 is ANQGSEA. This CDR3 comprises 16 residues. The V end lost 5 bases, the J end lost 5 bases, and 23 bases lay between the germline ends. CDR3 DNA sequence: TGCAGCGTTAGTGTCCAAGACAGCGGCGAAGGAGATACGCAGTATTTT. This sequence encodes CSVSVQDSGEGDTQYF.

This clone was detected only a few times. The J gene is TRBJ1-1, the V gene TRBV28; 9 bases align to TRBD1. The V gene end was trimmed by 6 bases and the J gene end by 4 bases; junction bases not matched to a gene: 6. Germline V gives CDR1 MDHEN, CDR2 SYDVKM. This CDR3 spans 14 amino acids. The CDR3 region has the DNA TGTGCCAGCAGGAAAACAGGGGGCGGCACTGAAGCTTTCTTT. As protein: CASRKTGGGTEAFF.

V is TRBV6-6 and J is TRBJ1-2; D gene unclear. The CDR3 spans 13 residues. V dropped 0 bases and J dropped 7 bases, with 9 bases sitting between them. Germline V gene sequence: CDR1 MNHNY, CDR2 SVGAGI (reference sequence). The CDR3 DNA follows: TGTGCCAGCAGTTACTCGAATCCGGGTGGCTACACCTTC. Protein sequence: CASSYSNPGGYTF.

The gene calls are TRBV7-6 and TRBJ2-7, with D hard to call. Trimming removed 4 bases at V and 2 bases at J, with 12 bases between. The CDR3 length is 14 residues. Germline V lookup: CDR1 SGHVS, CDR2 FNYEAQ. The CDR3 sequence is CASSSAGGPYEQYF. CDR3 DNA sequence: TGTGCCAGCAGCTCGGCCGGTGGGCCCTACGAGCAGTACTTC.

The rearrangement joins TRBV11-2 to TRBJ2-7; 13 bases are a match to TRBD2. After removal of 6 bases from V and 4 bases from J, the junction contained 6 bases not matched to a gene. The germline V gene encodes CDR1 SGHAT and CDR2 FQNNGV. This CDR3 comprises 15 residues. CDR3 nucleotides: TGTGCCAGCAGGACTAGCGGGAGGCGGCAATACGAGCAGTACTTC. Its translation is CASRTSGRRQYEQYF. Combining the CDR3 with reference TRBV11-2 and TRBJ2-7 gives the whole variable domain EAGVAQSPRYKIIEKRQSVAFWCNPISGHATLYWYQQILGQGPKLLIQFQNNGVVDDSQLPKDRFSAERLKGVDSTLKIQPAKLEDSAVYLCASRTSGRRQYEQYFGPGTRLTVT.

The chain joins TRBV7-8 to TRBJ2-3; D is unclear. CDR1 SGHVS and CDR2 FQNEAQ come from the germline V gene. The CDR3 extends over 12 amino acids. V was clipped by 8 bases and J by 4 bases, with 10 bases between them. CDR3 coding DNA: TGTGCCAGCCGCGAGAGTGCAGATACGCAGTATTTT. Translating gives CASRESADTQYF. The whole variable domain, filled in from reference TRBV7-8 and TRBJ2-3, reads GAGVSQSPRYKVAKRGQDVALRCDPISGHVSLFWYQQALGQGPEFLTYFQNEAQLDKSGLPSDRFFAERPEGSVSTLKIQRTQQEDSAVYLCASRESADTQYFGPGTRLTVL.

This clone was seen many times. The V call is TRBV5-4, the J call TRBJ1-1; maybe TRBD1 (5 bases). This CDR3 comprises 13 residues. The V end lost 4 bases, the J end lost 3 bases, and 10 bases lay between the germline ends. Germline-derived CDR1 and CDR2 are SGHNT and YYREEE (reference sequence). The DNA of the CDR3 is TGTGCCAGCAGCGGAGGGGTGTACACTGAAGCTTTCTTT. The encoded protein is CASSGGVYTEAFF. The complete variable domain, with remaining parts taken from reference TRBV5-4 and TRBJ1-1, reads ETGVTQSPTHLIKTRGQQVTLRCSSQSGHNTVSWYQQALGQGPQFIFQYYREEENGRGNFPPRFSGLQFPNYSSELNVNALELDDSALYLCASSGGVYTEAFFGQGTRLTVV.

This clone appeared a few times. The chain carries TRBV2 and TRBJ2-2; 10 bases fit TRBD2. Germline V CDR1 and CDR2: SNHLY, FYNNEI. V was clipped by 3 bases and J by 4 bases; unmatched bases: 5. The CDR3 loop spans 16 amino acids. The DNA of the CDR3 is TGTGCCAGCAGTGATGACCTAGCGGGAGCCACCGGGGAGCTGTTTTTT. Translation: CASSDDLAGATGELFF.

Only a few counts were recorded for this clone. The chain links TRBV5-6 to TRBJ1-5; 10 bases align to TRBD1. The length of the CDR3 is 15 residues. In germline, CDR1 is SGHDT, CDR2 YYEEEE. V dropped 0 bases and J dropped 9; count of bases not matched to a gene: 6. The CDR3 loop is CASSLAGTGARPQHF. DNA for the CDR3: TGTGCCAGCAGCTTGGCCGGGACAGGGGCCAGGCCCCAGCATTTT.

V gene TRBV29-1 combines with J gene TRBJ1-4; no reliable D call. CDR1 and CDR2 (germline): SQVTM, ANQGSEA. This CDR3 has 11 residues. V lost 0 bases to trimming and J lost 7 bases, with 3 bases between them. CDR3 bases: TGCAGCGTTGAAGATCGTGAAAAACTGTTTTTT. Protein product: CSVEDREKLFF.

For the CDR3, the DNA is TGTGCCAGCCATAGCGGGAGGGGGTCCTACAATGAGCAGTTCTTC. Translation gives CASHSGRGSYNEQFF. This rearrangement joins TRBV2 to TRBJ2-1, with 11 bases lining up with TRBD2. Germline trimming cut 8 bases from V and 1 base from J; bases unmatched to any gene: 4. Germline V gene lookup returns CDR1 SNHLY and CDR2 FYNNEI. This CDR3 spans 15 amino acids.

The chain links TRBV29-1 to TRBJ2-1; maybe TRBD2 (5 bases). Germline V gene lookup returns CDR1 SQVTM and CDR2 ANQGSEA. This CDR3 has 17 amino acids. V was cut by 4 bases and J by 0 bases, with 19 bases left in between. CDR3 sequence reads: CSVAGYASQHSYNEQFF. The CDR3 DNA follows: TGCAGCGTTGCGGGGTACGCTTCTCAACACTCCTACAATGAGCAGTTCTTC.